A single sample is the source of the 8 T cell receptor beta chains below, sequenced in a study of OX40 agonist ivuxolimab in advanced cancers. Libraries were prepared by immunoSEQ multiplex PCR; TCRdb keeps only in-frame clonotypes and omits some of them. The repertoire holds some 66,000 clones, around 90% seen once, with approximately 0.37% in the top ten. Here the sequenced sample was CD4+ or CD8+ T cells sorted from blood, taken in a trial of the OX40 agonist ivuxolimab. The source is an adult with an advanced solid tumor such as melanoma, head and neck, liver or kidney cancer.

CDR3: CASSLKGGETQYF. The DNA of the CDR3 is TGTGCCAGTAGTCTCAAGGGGGGAGAGACCCAGTACTTC. This chain joins TRBV19 and TRBJ2-5; D tentatively reads TRBD1 or TRBD2 (6 bases each). Germline loops: CDR1 LNHDA, CDR2 SQIVND (reference sequence). This CDR3 has 13 amino acids. V was cut by 5 bases and J by 4 bases, with 11 bases left in between.

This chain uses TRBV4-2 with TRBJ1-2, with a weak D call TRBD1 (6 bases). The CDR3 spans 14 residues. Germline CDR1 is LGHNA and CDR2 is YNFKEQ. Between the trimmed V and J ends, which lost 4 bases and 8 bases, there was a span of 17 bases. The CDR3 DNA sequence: TGTGCCAGCAGCCCTGGGGGGGGCTGGGAAGGCTACACCTTC. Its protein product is CASSPGGGWEGYTF.

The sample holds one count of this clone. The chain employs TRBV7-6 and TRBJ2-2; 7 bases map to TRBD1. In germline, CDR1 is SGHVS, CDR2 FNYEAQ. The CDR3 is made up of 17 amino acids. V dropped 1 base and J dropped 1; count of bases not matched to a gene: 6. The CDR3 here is CASSLEPGQRNTGELFF. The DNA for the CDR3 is TGTGCCAGCAGCTTAGAGCCGGGACAGAGGAACACCGGGGAGCTGTTTTTT.

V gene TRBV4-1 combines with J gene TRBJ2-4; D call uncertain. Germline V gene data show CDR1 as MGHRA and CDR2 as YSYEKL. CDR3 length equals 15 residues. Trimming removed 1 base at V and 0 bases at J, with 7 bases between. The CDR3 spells CASSQGVLAKNIQYF. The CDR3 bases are TGCGCCAGCAGCCAAGGAGTTCTAGCCAAAAACATTCAGTACTTC.

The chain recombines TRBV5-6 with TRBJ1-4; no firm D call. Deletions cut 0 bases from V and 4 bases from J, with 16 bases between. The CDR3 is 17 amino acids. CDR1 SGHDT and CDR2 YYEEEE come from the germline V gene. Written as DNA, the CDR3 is TGTGCCAGCAGCTTGGGTCAGGTTTCCCAGTTTAATGAAAAACTGTTTTTT. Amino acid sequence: CASSLGQVSQFNEKLFF.

The DNA for the CDR3 is TGTGCCAGCAGCCTACGGCCGCTCAATAATGAAAAACTGTTTTTT. This codes for CASSLRPLNNEKLFF. This chain uses TRBV27 with TRBJ1-4; unclear D gene. This CDR3 comprises 15 residues. V lost 6 bases, J lost 4 bases, and 15 bases lay in between. Germline CDR1 MNHEY, CDR2 SMNVEV (reference sequence).

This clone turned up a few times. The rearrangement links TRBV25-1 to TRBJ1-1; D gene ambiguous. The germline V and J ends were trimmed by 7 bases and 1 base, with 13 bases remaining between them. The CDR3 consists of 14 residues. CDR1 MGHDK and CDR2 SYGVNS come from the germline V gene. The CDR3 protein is CASIPLGPNTEAFF. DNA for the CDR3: TGTGCCAGCATACCTTTGGGTCCGAACACTGAAGCTTTCTTT.

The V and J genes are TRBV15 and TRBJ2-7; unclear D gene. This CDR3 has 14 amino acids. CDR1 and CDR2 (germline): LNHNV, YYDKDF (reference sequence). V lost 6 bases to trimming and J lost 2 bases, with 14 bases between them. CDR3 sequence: CATRDAQAPYEQYF. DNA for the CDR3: TGTGCCACCAGAGACGCCCAGGCCCCCTACGAGCAGTACTTC.